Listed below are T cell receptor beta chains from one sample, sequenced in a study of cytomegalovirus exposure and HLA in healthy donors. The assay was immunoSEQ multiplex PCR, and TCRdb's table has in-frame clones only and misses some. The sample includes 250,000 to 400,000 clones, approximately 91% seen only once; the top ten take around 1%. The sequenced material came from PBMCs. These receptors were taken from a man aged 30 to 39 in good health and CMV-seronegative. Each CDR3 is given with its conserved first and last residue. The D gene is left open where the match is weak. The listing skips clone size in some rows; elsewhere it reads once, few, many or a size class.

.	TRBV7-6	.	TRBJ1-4	CASSPAGGERNEKLFF	TGTGCCAGCAGCCCGGCAGGAGGGGAACGGAATGAAAAACTGTTTTTT
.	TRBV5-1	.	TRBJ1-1	CASSLTPTGGTEAFF	TGCGCCAGCAGCTTGACTCCAACCGGGGGCACTGAAGCTTTCTTT
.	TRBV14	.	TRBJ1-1	CASSYEGDTEAFF	TGTGCCAGCAGCTACGAAGGGGACACTGAAGCTTTCTTT
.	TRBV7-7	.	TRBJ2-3	CASSFNRDLLPTDTQYF	TGTGCCAGCAGCTTTAACAGGGACCTTCTTCCCACAGATACGCAGTATTTT
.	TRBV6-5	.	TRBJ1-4	CASRGTLEKLFF	TGTGCCAGCAGGGGGACTCTTGAAAAACTGTTTTTT
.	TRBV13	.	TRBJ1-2	CASRLHGGYGYTF	TGTGCCAGCAGATTACACGGCGGCTATGGCTACACCTTC
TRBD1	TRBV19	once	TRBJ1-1	CASSIAGTGPMNTEAFF	TGTGCCAGTAGTATAGCCGGGACAGGGCCTATGAACACTGAAGCTTTCTTT
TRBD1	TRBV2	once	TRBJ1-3	CASSEETGERNTIYF	TGTGCCAGCAGTGAGGAGACAGGGGAAAGAAACACCATATATTTT
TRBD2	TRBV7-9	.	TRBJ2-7	CASSFFSGGAKEQYF	TGTGCCAGCAGCTTCTTTAGCGGGGGGGCGAAAGAGCAGTACTTC
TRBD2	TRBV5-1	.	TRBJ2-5	CASSLTAGGGETQYF	TGCGCCAGCAGCTTGACGGCGGGGGGCGGGGAGACCCAGTACTTC
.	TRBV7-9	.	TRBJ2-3	CASSLVSGGTDTQYF	TGTGCCAGCAGCTTAGTGTCAGGGGGCACAGATACGCAGTATTTT
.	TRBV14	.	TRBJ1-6	CASSRRGGLSPLHF	TGTGCCAGCAGCCGACGAGGAGGGCTTTCACCCCTCCACTTT
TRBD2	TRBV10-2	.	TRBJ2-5	CASSETSGGANRGGETQYF	TGCGCCAGCAGTGAGACTAGCGGGGGGGCCAATAGAGGCGGAGAGACCCAGTACTTC
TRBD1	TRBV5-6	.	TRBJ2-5	CASSFTGARETQYF	TGTGCCAGCAGCTTTACAGGGGCCCGGGAGACCCAGTACTTC
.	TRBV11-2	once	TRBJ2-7	CASSAVGYEQYF	TGTGCCAGCAGCGCGGTGGGTTACGAGCAGTACTTC
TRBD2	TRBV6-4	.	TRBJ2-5	CASSESSGGAETQYF	TGTGCCAGCAGTGAGTCTAGCGGGGGGGCCGAGACCCAGTACTTC
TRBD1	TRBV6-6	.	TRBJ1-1	CASTEHRGGTEAFF	TGTGCCAGCACCGAACACAGGGGAGGTACTGAAGCTTTCTTT
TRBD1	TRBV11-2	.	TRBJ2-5	CASSSDRGRLRETQYF	TGTGCCAGCAGCTCCGACAGGGGGCGATTACGGGAGACCCAGTACTTC
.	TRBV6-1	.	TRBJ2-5	CASNGGYQETQYF	TGTGCCAGCAATGGGGGGTACCAAGAGACCCAGTACTTC
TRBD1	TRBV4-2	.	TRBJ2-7	CASSQAGGQGTYEQYF	TGTGCCAGCAGCCAAGCAGGGGGACAGGGAACCTACGAGCAGTACTTC
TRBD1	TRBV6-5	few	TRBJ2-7	CASSGSGTGSYEQYF	TGTGCCAGCAGCGGATCCGGGACAGGGTCCTACGAGCAGTACTTC
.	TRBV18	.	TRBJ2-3	CASSLDSTDTQYF	TGTGCCAGCTCACTAGATAGCACAGATACGCAGTATTTT
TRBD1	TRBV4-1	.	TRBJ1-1	CASSQGDREVTEAFF	TGCGCCAGCAGCCAAGGGGACAGGGAGGTTACTGAAGCTTTCTTT
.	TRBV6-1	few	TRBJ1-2	CASSEFARGGYGYTF	TGTGCCAGCAGTGAATTCGCCAGGGGCGGCTATGGCTACACCTTC
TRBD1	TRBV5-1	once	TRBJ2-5	CASSFGAGGETQYF	TGCGCCAGCAGCTTTGGGGCAGGGGGTGAGACCCAGTACTTC
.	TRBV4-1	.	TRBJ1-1	CASSQHRERLNTEAFF	TGCGCCAGCAGCCAACATCGGGAACGCTTGAACACTGAAGCTTTCTTT
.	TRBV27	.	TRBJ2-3	CASGLRGSTDTQYF	TGTGCCAGCGGGCTCCGGGGGAGCACAGATACGCAGTATTTT
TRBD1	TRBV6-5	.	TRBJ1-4	CASADRAREKLFF	TGTGCCAGCGCGGACAGGGCGAGAGAAAAACTGTTTTTT
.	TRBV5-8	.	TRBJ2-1	CASSWGEGSGNEQFF	TGTGCCAGCAGCTGGGGGGAAGGATCGGGCAATGAGCAGTTCTTC
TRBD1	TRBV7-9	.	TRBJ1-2	CASSFTGQGGYGYTF	TGTGCCAGCAGCTTTACGGGACAGGGGGGCTATGGCTACACCTTC
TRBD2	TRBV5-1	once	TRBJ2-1	CASSFTAGGYNEQFF	TGCGCCAGCAGCTTCACCGCGGGGGGATACAATGAGCAGTTCTTC
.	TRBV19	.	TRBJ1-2	CASSIETYGYTF	TGTGCCAGTAGTATAGAGACATATGGCTACACCTTC
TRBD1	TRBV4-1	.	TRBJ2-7	CASSQGTGGPYEQYF	TGCGCCAGCAGCCAAGGAACAGGGGGACCCTACGAGCAGTACTTC
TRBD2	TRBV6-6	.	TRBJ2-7	CASSYGAGGNYEQYF	TGTGCCAGCAGTTACGGAGCGGGGGGTAACTACGAGCAGTACTTC
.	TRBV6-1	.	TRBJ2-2	CASSETDRSTGELFF	TGTGCCAGCAGTGAAACTGACAGGAGCACCGGGGAGCTGTTTTTT
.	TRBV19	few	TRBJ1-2	CASSIDSAGNYGYTF	TGTGCCAGTAGTATAGACAGCGCCGGTAACTATGGCTACACCTTC
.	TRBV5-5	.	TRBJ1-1	CASSSTGQNTEAFF	TGTGCCAGCAGCTCGACGGGACAGAACACTGAAGCTTTCTTT
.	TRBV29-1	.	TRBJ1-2	CSVGPPRGNYGYTF	TGCAGCGTTGGGCCCCCAAGGGGGAACTATGGCTACACCTTC
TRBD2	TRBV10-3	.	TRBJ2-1	CAIREIGTSGRNEQFF	TGTGCCATCAGGGAAATAGGGACTAGCGGGCGCAATGAGCAGTTCTTC
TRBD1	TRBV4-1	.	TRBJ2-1	CASSQRLLGTGNNEQFF	TGCGCCAGCAGCCAACGCCTACTCGGGACAGGCAACAATGAGCAGTTCTTC
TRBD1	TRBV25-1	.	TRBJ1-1	CASSFWGQGAHTEAFF	TGTGCCAGCAGTTTCTGGGGACAGGGGGCCCACACTGAAGCTTTCTTT
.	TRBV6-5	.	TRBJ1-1	CASSPEGREAFF	TGTGCCAGCAGTCCCGAGGGTCGGGAAGCTTTCTTT
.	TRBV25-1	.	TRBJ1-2	CASSESRQPAGYGYTF	TGTGCCAGCAGTGAATCAAGACAGCCGGCAGGGTATGGCTACACCTTC
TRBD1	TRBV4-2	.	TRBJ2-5	CASSQDTGARGTQYF	TGTGCCAGCAGCCAAGACACAGGGGCGCGTGGGACCCAGTACTTC
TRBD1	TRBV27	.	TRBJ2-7	CASSFGTAVGEQYF	TGTGCCAGCAGTTTCGGGACAGCGGTCGGCGAGCAGTACTTC
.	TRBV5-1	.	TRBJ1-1	CASSSSVLNTEAFF	TGCGCCAGCAGCTCTTCGGTATTGAACACTGAAGCTTTCTTT
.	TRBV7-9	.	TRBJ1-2	CASSLGGLYGYTF	TGTGCCAGCAGCCTTGGGGGCCTCTATGGCTACACCTTC
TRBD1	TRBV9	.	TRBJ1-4	CASSLRQGGEKLFF	TGTGCCAGCAGCCTAAGACAGGGGGGTGAAAAACTGTTTTTT
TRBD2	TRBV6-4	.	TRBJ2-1	CASSALAGEGNEQFF	TGTGCCAGCAGTGCGCTAGCGGGGGAGGGAAATGAGCAGTTCTTC
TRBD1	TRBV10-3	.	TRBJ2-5	CAASGRDRVGSETQYF	TGTGCCGCCTCAGGGCGGGACAGGGTTGGCTCCGAGACCCAGTACTTC
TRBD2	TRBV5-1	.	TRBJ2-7	CASSLGGGTSSYEQYF	TGCGCCAGCAGCTTGGGAGGGGGGACTAGCTCCTACGAGCAGTACTTC
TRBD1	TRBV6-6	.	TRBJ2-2	CASTGQASNTGELFF	TGTGCCAGCACGGGACAGGCCTCGAACACCGGGGAGCTGTTTTTT
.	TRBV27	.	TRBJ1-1	CASSPRDTLTNTEAFF	TGTGCCAGCAGTCCACGGGACACCTTGACGAACACTGAAGCTTTCTTT
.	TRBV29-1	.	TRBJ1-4	CSVEDPQGSEKLFF	TGCAGCGTTGAAGACCCGCAGGGAAGTGAAAAACTGTTTTTT
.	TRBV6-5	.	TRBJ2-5	CASSWARGGTQYF	TGTGCCAGCAGTTGGGCCCGAGGGGGGACCCAGTACTTC
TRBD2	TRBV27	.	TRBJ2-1	CASSLSYAGGPGEQFF	TGTGCCAGCAGTTTATCGTACGCGGGGGGGCCCGGTGAGCAGTTCTTC
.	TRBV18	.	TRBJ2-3	CASSPSGGTDTQYF	TGTGCCAGCTCACCTTCTGGAGGCACAGATACGCAGTATTTT